This T cell receptor beta chain was recovered during a study of CD8 T cells in ankylosing spondylitis. Study-wide results and caveats: Significantly higher representation of disease-linked clones was reported for matched ankylosing spondylitis synovial fluid.

Deletions cut 1 base from V and 1 base from J, with 9 bases between. This CDR3 is built from 15 residues. CDR1 SNHLY and CDR2 FYNNEI come from the germline V gene. TCRdb ran MiXCR on the 5' RACE reads and lists one entry per CDR3 protein. The sample contains 250,000 to 300,000 distinct CDR3 sequences, 15% to 20% of which appear only once. Comment on this clonotype: Its antigen remains unknown.

The sequence came from a male donor with ankylosing spondylitis or in good health (not recorded which). The chain uses TRBV2 and TRBJ2-3; tentatively, D is TRBD2 (5 bases). Input material: blood, either unsorted or a sorted T cell fraction (not recorded which). The CDR3 loop is CASSEGEFGTDTQYF. CDR3 DNA: TGTGCCAGCAGTGAAGGGGAGTTCGGCACAGATACGCAGTATTTT.